This entry describes one TCR beta chain. It has no known antigen specificity. Base qualities are not provided; no much larger clone lies one nucleotide away. These data belong to a study of control samples from healthy donors and cancer patients (dated by TCRdb to 2020 to 2021). Trimming at the junction amounts to 4 bases on V and 7 bases on J, and the germline ends lie 14 bases apart. From a lookup of the germline V gene, CDR1 and CDR2 are SGHDT and YYEEEE. From its cysteine to its phenylalanine, the CDR3 spans 14 amino acids. Here the CDR3 DNA is all that survives: 42 bases in frame from base 1. The library came from the immunoSEQ multiplex PCR assay. What TCRdb holds here is the immuneACCESS table cut down to in-frame rearrangements. Part of the clones is not present; checked against another copy, under half of the missing clones reflect an unresolved V gene, and the others are unexplained. This sample gives approximately 70,000 clones in total; approximately 89% of them show up just once. The ten largest make up over 4.5% of the sample.

The sequence joins TRBV5-6 to TRBJ2-2, with the D gene tentatively TRBD1 or TRBD2, based on 6 matching bases in each. This TCR was sampled from a man aged 60 to 69 with colorectal cancer. Material for sequencing was PBMCs. The CDR3 is CASSPTGAGGELFF. The nucleotide sequence reads as follows: TGTGCCAGCAGCCCGACGGGGGCCGGCGGGGAGCTGTTTTTT. The full variable domain, with segments outside the CDR3 supplied by the reference TRBV5-6 and TRBJ2-2 proteins, appears as DAGVTQSPTHLIKTRGQQVTLRCSPKSGHDTVSWYQQALGQGPQFIFQYYEEEERQRGNFPDRFSGHQFPNYSSELNVNALLLGDSALYLCASSPTGAGGELFFGEGSRLTVL.